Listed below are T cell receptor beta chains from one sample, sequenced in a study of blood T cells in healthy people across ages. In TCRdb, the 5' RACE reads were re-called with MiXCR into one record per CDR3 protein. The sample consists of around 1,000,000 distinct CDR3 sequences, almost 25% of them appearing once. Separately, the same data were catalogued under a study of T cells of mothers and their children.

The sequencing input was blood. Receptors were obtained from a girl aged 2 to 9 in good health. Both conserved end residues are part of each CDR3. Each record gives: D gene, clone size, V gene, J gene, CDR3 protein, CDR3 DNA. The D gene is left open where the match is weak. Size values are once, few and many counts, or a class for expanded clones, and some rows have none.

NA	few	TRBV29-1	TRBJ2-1	CSVERVAYNEQFF	TGCAGCGTTGAAAGGGTAGCCTACAATGAGCAGTTCTTC
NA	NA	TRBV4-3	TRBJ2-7	CASSPDGAESEQYF	TGCGCCAGCAGCCCGGACGGGGCTGAAAGCGAGCAGTACTTC
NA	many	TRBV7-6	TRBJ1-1	CASSLEGDTEAFF	TGTGCCAGCAGCTTAGAGGGAGACACTGAGGCTTTCTTT
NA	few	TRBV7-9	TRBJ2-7	CASSQTPANEQYF	TGTGCCAGCAGTCAGACCCCCGCGAACGAGCAGTACTTC
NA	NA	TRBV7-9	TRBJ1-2	CASSLRGVGEANYGYTF	TGTGCCAGCAGCTTACGAGGAGTAGGAGAAGCTAACTATGGCTACACCTTC
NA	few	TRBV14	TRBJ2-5	CASSDTNQETQYF	TGTGCCAGCAGCGATACTAACCAAGAGACCCAGTACTTC
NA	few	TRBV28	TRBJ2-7	CASSFGSYNEQYF	TGTGCCAGCAGTTTTGGCTCGTACAATGAGCAGTACTTC
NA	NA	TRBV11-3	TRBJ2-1	CASSFLKGAEQFF	TGTGCCAGCAGCTTCCTTAAAGGAGCTGAGCAGTTCTTC
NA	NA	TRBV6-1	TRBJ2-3	CASSGGRILFGDTQYF	TGTGCCAGCAGTGGAGGGAGGATCCTCTTTGGAGATACGCAGTATTTT
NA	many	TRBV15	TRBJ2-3	CATSTRTDTDTQYF	TGTGCCACCAGCACTAGGACAGACACAGATACGCAGTATTTT
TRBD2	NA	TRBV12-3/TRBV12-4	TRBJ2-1	CASSRGLVDEQFF	TGTGCCAGCAGTAGAGGACTAGTCGATGAGCAGTTCTTC
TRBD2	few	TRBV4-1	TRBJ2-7	CASSPGMASGSYEQYF	TGCGCCAGCAGCCCAGGCATGGCTAGCGGCTCCTACGAGCAGTACTTC
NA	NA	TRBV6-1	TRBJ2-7	CASSTRGPYEQYF	TGTGCCAGCAGTACGCGGGGCCCCTACGAGCAGTACTTC
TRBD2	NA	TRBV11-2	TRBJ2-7	CASSPRTSGGEQYF	TGTGCCAGCAGCCCCCGGACTAGCGGGGGCGAGCAGTACTTC
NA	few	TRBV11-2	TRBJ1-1	CASSFIRTEAFF	TGTGCCAGCAGCTTTATCCGAACTGAAGCTTTCTTT
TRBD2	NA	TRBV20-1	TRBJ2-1	CSALALAGPNEQFF	TGCAGTGCCCTGGCACTAGCGGGGCCCAATGAGCAGTTCTTC
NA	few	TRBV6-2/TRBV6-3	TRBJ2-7	CASSYGVEQYF	TGTGCCAGCAGTTACGGGGTCGAGCAGTACTTC
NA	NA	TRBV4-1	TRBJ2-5	CASSQESGTLQETQYF	TGCGCCAGCAGCCAGGAGTCCGGGACTCTCCAAGAGACCCAGTACTTC
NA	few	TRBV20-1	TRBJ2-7	CSAREASYEQYF	TGCAGTGCTAGAGAAGCGAGTTACGAGCAGTACTTC
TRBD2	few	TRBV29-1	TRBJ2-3	CSVERGGTADTQYF	TGCAGCGTTGAACGCGGGGGTACAGCAGATACGCAGTATTTT
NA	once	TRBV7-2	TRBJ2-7	CASSLDPSGDLEYF	TGTGCCAGCAGCTTAGACCCATCTGGTGACTTGGAGTACTTC
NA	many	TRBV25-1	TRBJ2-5	CASSENQETQYF	TGTGCCAGCAGTGAAAACCAAGAGACCCAGTACTTC
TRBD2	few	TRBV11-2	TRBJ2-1	CASSHRLAGPYNEQFF	TGTGCCAGCAGTCATAGACTAGCGGGACCCTACAATGAGCAGTTCTTC
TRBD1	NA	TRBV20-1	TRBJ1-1	CSGRGTGRTEAFF	TGCAGTGGTCGTGGGACAGGGAGGACTGAAGCTTTCTTT
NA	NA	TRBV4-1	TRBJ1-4	CASSQVFTTNEKLFF	TGCGCCAGCAGCCAAGTTTTTACAACTAATGAAAAACTGTTTTTT
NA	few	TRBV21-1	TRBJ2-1	CASSKGAQIGDEQFF	TGTGCCAGCAGCAAGGGTGCCCAGATAGGAGATGAGCAGTTCTTC
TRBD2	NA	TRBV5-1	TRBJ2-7	CASSPRTSGNPVEQYF	TGCGCCAGCAGCCCCAGGACTAGCGGGAATCCGGTAGAGCAGTACTTC
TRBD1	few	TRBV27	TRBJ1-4	CASSSGGQVREKLFF	TGTGCCAGCAGTTCCGGAGGACAGGTGCGAGAAAAACTGTTTTTT
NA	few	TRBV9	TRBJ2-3	CASSVDTGSGDTQYF	TGTGCCAGCAGCGTAGATACAGGGTCAGGGGATACGCAGTATTTT
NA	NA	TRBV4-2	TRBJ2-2	CASSQAHSNTNTGELFF	TGTGCCAGCAGCCAAGCCCACAGTAATACGAACACCGGGGAGCTGTTTTTT
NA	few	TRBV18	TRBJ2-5	CASSPKGKDYLWQETQYF	TGTGCCAGCTCGCCCAAAGGCAAGGATTACCTGTGGCAAGAGACCCAGTACTTC
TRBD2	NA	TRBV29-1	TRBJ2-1	CSVEDGGTSGGTYNEQFF	TGCAGCGTTGAAGATGGAGGTACTAGCGGGGGGACCTACAATGAGCAGTTCTTC
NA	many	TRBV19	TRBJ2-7	CASQRDETYEQYF	TGTGCCAGTCAGAGGGACGAAACCTACGAGCAGTACTTC
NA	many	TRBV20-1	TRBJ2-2	CSARGAGSGLTGELFF	TGCAGTGCTAGAGGGGCGGGAAGCGGGTTAACCGGGGAGCTGTTTTTT
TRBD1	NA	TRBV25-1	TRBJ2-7	CASRRTGDYEQYF	TGTGCCAGCAGAAGGACAGGGGACTACGAGCAGTACTTC
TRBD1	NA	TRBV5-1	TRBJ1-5	CASSLEGARDQPQHF	TGCGCCAGCAGCTTGGAGGGGGCGCGGGATCAGCCCCAGCATTTT
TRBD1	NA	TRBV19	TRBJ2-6	CASSIPGQGSGANVLTF	TGTGCCAGTAGTATACCGGGACAGGGGTCTGGGGCCAACGTCCTGACTTTC
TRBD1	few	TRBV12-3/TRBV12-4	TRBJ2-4	CASRDGQGIAKNIQYF	TGTGCCAGCAGGGATGGACAGGGTATAGCCAAAAACATTCAGTACTTC
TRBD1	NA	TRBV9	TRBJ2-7	CASSAPGQPYEQYF	TGTGCCAGCAGCGCCCCGGGACAGCCCTACGAGCAGTACTTC
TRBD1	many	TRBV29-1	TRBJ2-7	CSVETGGGYEQYF	TGCAGCGTTGAGACAGGGGGCGGTTACGAGCAGTACTTC
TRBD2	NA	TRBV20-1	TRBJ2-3	CSALREGIGATQYF	TGCAGTGCTTTAAGGGAGGGGATCGGAGCTACGCAGTATTTT
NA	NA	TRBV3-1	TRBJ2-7	CASSQDPSEQYF	TGTGCCAGCAGCCAAGATCCGAGCGAGCAGTACTTC
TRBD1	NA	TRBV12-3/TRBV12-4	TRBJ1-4	CASRRTGATNEKLFF	TGTGCCAGCAGAAGGACAGGAGCAACTAATGAAAAACTGTTTTTT
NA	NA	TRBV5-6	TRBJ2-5	CASSLLLELETQYF	TGTGCCAGCAGTCTATTACTAGAATTGGAGACCCAGTACTTC
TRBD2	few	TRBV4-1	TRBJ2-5	CASSQGERLAGEETQYF	TGCGCCAGCAGCCAAGGGGAAAGATTAGCGGGAGAAGAGACCCAGTACTTC
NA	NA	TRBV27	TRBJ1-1	CASSLWGGDEAFF	TGTGCCAGCAGTTTATGGGGGGGCGATGAAGCTTTCTTT
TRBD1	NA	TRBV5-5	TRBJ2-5	CASSLRQGEETQYF	TGTGCCAGCAGCTTAAGACAGGGGGAAGAGACCCAGTACTTC
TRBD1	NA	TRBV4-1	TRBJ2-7	CASSPSGTGSYEQYF	TGCGCCAGCAGCCCGTCGGGGACAGGCTCCTACGAGCAGTACTTC
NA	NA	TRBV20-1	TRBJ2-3	CSARWSTDTQYF	TGCAGTGCTAGATGGAGCACAGATACGCAGTATTTT
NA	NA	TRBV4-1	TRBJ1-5	CASSQEYSNQPQHF	TGCGCCAGCAGCCAGGAGTATAGCAATCAGCCCCAGCATTTT
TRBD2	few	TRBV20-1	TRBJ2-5	CSARGSGRNQETQYF	TGCAGTGCTAGAGGTAGCGGGAGGAACCAAGAGACCCAGTACTTC
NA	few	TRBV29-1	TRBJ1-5	CSVAQGGSNQPQHF	TGCAGCGTCGCCCAGGGTGGAAGCAATCAGCCCCAGCATTTT
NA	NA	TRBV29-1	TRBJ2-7	CSATSGGASYEQYF	TGCAGCGCCACGAGTGGGGGCGCCTCCTACGAGCAGTACTTC
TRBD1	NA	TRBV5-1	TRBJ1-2	CASSVTGADYGYTF	TGCGCCAGCAGCGTGACAGGGGCTGACTATGGCTACACCTTC
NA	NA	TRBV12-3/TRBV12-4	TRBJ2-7	CASTDGSPYEQYF	TGTGCCAGCACGGATGGAAGCCCCTACGAGCAGTACTTC
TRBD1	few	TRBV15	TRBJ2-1	CATSRVDRGWNEQFF	TGTGCCACCAGCAGAGTGGACAGGGGATGGAATGAGCAGTTCTTC
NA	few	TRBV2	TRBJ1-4	CASSDPFSTNEKLFF	TGTGCCAGCAGTGACCCCTTCTCAACTAATGAAAAACTGTTTTTT
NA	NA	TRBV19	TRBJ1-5	CASSWEYSNQPQHF	TGTGCCAGTAGTTGGGAATATAGCAATCAGCCCCAGCATTTT
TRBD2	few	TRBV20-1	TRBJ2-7	CSARTLAGQIYEQYF	TGCAGTGCTCGAACGTTAGCGGGTCAGATCTACGAGCAGTACTTC